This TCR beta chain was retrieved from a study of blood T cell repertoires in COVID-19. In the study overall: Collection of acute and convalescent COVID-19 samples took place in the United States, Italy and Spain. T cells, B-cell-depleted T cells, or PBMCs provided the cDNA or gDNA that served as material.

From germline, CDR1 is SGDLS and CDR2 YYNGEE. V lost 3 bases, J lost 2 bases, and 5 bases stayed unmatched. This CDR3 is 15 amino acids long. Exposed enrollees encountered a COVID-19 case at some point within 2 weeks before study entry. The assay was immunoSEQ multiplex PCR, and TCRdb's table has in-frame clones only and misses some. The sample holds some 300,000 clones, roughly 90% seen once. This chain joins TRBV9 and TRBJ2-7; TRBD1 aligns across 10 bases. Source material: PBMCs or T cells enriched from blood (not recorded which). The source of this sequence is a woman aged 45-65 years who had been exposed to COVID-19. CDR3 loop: CASSDGTGEAYEQYF. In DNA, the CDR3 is TGTGCCAGCAGCGACGGGACAGGGGAAGCCTACGAGCAGTACTTC. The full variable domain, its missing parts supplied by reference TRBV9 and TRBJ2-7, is DSGVTQTPKHLITATGQRVTLRCSPRSGDLSVYWYQQSLDQGLQFLIQYYNGEERAKGNILERFSAQQFPDLHSELNLSSLELGDSALYFCASSDGTGEAYEQYFGPGTRLTVT.